This TCR beta chain was sequenced for a study of graft-versus-host responses after intestinal transplantation. Graft tissue processing released intraepithelial and lamina propria lymphocytes. The germline gives CDR1 MNHEY, CDR2 SMNVEV (reference sequence). CDR3 size: 18 residues. With 2 bases removed from V and 4 bases from J, the gap between germline ends came to 23 bases. Repertoires were generated with immunoSEQ multiplex PCR, while TCRdb's copy carries only in-frame clones and drops some. The data show thousands of clones, with approximately 70% seen just once and approximately 5.1% held by the top ten.

The sequence derives from a human patient who received an intestinal transplant, so some T cells may come from the graft donor. The sequencing here drew on ileum tissue, taken more than 50 days after transplant. The chain couples TRBV27 to TRBJ1-1; maybe TRBD1 (6 bases). CDR3: CASSLKGGLWGRATEAFF. The CDR3 nucleotides are TGTGCCAGCAGTTTAAAAGGAGGTTTGTGGGGGCGAGCCACTGAAGCTTTCTTT.